The 18 T cell receptor beta chains below come from one sample, sequenced in a study of tumor-infiltrating lymphocytes in primary liver carcinoma. RNA was extracted from whole blood without cell sorting, alongside germline DNA. Constant-region priming of approximately 500 ng total RNA yielded TCR beta cDNA. For TCR beta, libraries were produced by three nested multiplex PCR rounds using slightly modified ARM-PCR. Researchers ran the first two PCR rounds for roughly 10 cycles each with TRBV1-TRBV30 forward primers and a C-beta reverse primer. Via MiXCR, TCRdb re-called the multiplex PCR reads, giving one row per CDR3 protein. The sample shows fewer than 400,000 distinct CDR3 sequences, approximately 65% of them seen only once. The source material was peripheral blood. The receptors derive from a man aged 35 to 55 with primary liver carcinoma and hepatitis B virus infection.

The genes are TRBV20-1 and TRBJ2-5, with a weak D call TRBD2 (6 bases). Trimming shortened V by 4 bases and J by 4 bases, and 22 bases separated the two germline ends. The CDR3 spans 16 residues. Germline V gives CDR1 DFQATT, CDR2 SNEGSKA (reference sequence). CDR3 sequence reads: CSATPISGSIGETQYF. The CDR3 DNA reads TGCAGTGCTACCCCGATAAGCGGGTCGATCGGAGAGACCCAGTACTTC.

A remark on this clonotype: Possible read error: a much larger clone is one base away. V usage is TRBV12-3 or TRBV12-4 and J usage is TRBJ1-2; unclear D gene. This CDR3 contains 12 residues. V was pared by 4 bases and J by 6 bases, with 9 bases between. In DNA form, the CDR3 reads TGTGCCAGCAGTTACGAGTTCCATGGCTACACCTTC. It encodes CASSYEFHGYTF.

The rearrangement uses TRBV7-9 and TRBJ2-6; the D gene is possibly TRBD1 (5 bases). CDR3 size: 16 residues. The V and J ends lost 7 bases and 9 bases respectively, with 22 bases between them. CDR1 and CDR2 from the germline V gene are SEHNR and FQNEAQ (reference sequence). The CDR3: CASNSILHRDSNVLTF. The CDR3 DNA sequence: TGTGCCAGCAACTCAATTCTTCACCGTGACAGCAACGTCCTGACTTTC.

The chain has TRBV6-1 and TRBJ1-2, with D hard to call. This CDR3 region has 13 residues. Germline lookup yields CDR1 MNHNS and CDR2 SASEGT. V was shortened by 4 bases and J by 6 bases, with 12 bases between the two germline ends. The CDR3 protein is CASSVGIRDGYTF. In nucleotides, the CDR3 is TGTGCCAGCAGTGTCGGGATTAGGGATGGCTACACCTTC.

This clonotype was observed a few times. This chain links TRBV6-6 with TRBJ1-2; D not certain. The V gene's germline CDR1 is MNHNY and CDR2 SVGAGI (reference sequence). Trimming removed 6 bases from V and 4 bases from J, with 18 bases in between. The CDR3 is made up of 15 amino acids. CDR3 loop: CASRTGPPSFYGYTF. The CDR3 DNA reads TGTGCCAGCAGGACCGGGCCACCTTCTTTCTATGGCTACACCTTC.

Ten or more counts support this clonotype. V usage is TRBV5-5 and J usage is TRBJ2-1, with TRBD2 identical over 10 bases. This CDR3 contains 18 residues. Losses at the gene ends were 2 bases for V and 7 bases for J; bases not matched to a gene: 15. Germline CDR1 is SGHKS and CDR2 is YYEKEE (reference sequence). CDR3 sequence reads: CASSFIGWTSGSRNEQFF. The CDR3 region has the DNA TGTGCCAGCAGCTTCATCGGGTGGACTAGCGGAAGCCGGAATGAGCAGTTCTTC.

This clonotype was counted at least ten times. The chain joins TRBV6-1 to TRBJ2-2; D unresolved. Trimming cost V 7 bases and J 6 bases, with 9 bases left between them. Germline CDR1 reads MNHNS; CDR2 reads SASEGT. The CDR3 loop spans 12 amino acids. This CDR3 is CASNQAAGELFF. The CDR3 region has the DNA TGTGCCAGCAATCAAGCCGCCGGGGAGCTGTTTTTT.

Worth noting for this clonotype: A much larger clone lies one base from this, so it may be a read error. The rearrangement uses TRBV10-3 and TRBJ2-7, with 15 bases identical to TRBD2. This CDR3 contains 16 residues. Germline CDR1 and CDR2: ENHRY and SYGVKD. V shed 4 bases and J 4 bases; nucleotides not matched to a gene: 5. Written as DNA, the CDR3 is TGTGCCATCAGTGGGACTAGCGGGAGGGGAGCTTACGAGCAGTACTTC. Its translation: CAISGTSGRGAYEQYF.

Turning to this clonotype: Since a much larger clone is just one base distant, this may be a read error. The chain recombines TRBV5-4 with TRBJ2-2, with D perhaps being TRBD1 or TRBD2 (5 bases each). The germline gives CDR1 SGHNT, CDR2 YYREEE (reference sequence). V lost 5 bases, J lost 2 bases, and 10 bases lay in between. The CDR3 sequence is 14 residues long. DNA for the CDR3: TGTGCCAGCAGGGGGGACGCCAACACCGGGGAGCTGTTTTTT. Amino acid sequence: CASRGDANTGELFF.

Points on this clonotype: A read error may be the cause here, since a much bigger clone is one base away. The chain uses TRBV6-2 or TRBV6-3 and TRBJ1-1, with unresolved D. The CDR3 has 14 residues. The V end was cut by 6 bases, the J end by 6 bases, with 17 bases between. The germline V gene has CDR1 MNHEY and CDR2 SVGEGT. The CDR3 spells CASRSTGRLAEAFF. For the CDR3, the DNA is TGTGCCAGCAGGTCCACCGGCAGGTTGGCTGAAGCTTTCTTT.

On this clonotype: Being one base from a much bigger clone, this may be a read error. The chain uses TRBV5-5 and TRBJ2-7, with TRBD1 matching over 8 bases. J lost 6 bases, V lost 4 bases, and 12 bases had no gene match. CDR1 is SGHKS and CDR2 is YYEKEE in the germline V gene (reference sequence). The CDR3 is made up of 15 amino acids. CDR3 amino acids: CASSMFDRGSAEQYF. For the CDR3, the DNA is TGTGCCAGCAGCATGTTCGACAGGGGTTCGGCCGAGCAGTACTTC.

This clonotype was seen once. In this CDR3 the conserved last residue, phenylalanine or tryptophan, is missing, so a read error is likely. The gene calls are TRBV11-1 and TRBJ2-7, with 10 bases lining up with TRBD2. With 2 bases clipped from V and 7 bases from J, the junction kept 8 bases outside the gene matches. The germline CDR1 and CDR2 sequences are SGHAT and FQDESV (reference sequence). CDR3 length: 15 residues. The CDR3 coding sequence is TGTGCCAGCAGCTTAAGTAGCGGGAGGACTGTAGAGCAGTACCTC. Its protein product is CASSLSSGRTVEQYL.

This clonotype has more than one count but fewer than ten. With a much larger clone just one base away, this may be a read error. This rearrangement joins TRBV7-9 to TRBJ2-3; D gene unclear. There are 13 residues in the CDR3. Germline CDR1 and CDR2: SEHNR and FQNEAQ (reference sequence). CDR3 region: CASSPNSGDTQCF. As DNA, the CDR3 is TGTGCCAGCAGCCCAAATAGTGGAGATACGCAGTGTTTT.

Turning to this clonotype: A much larger clone sits a single nucleotide away, making a read error possible. The chain is built from TRBV5-6 and TRBJ2-6; D is unresolved. Trimming removed 5 bases at V and 4 bases at J, with 19 bases between. Per the germline V gene, CDR1 is SGHDT and CDR2 is YYEEEE. The CDR3 loop spans 17 amino acids. The CDR3 DNA reads as TGTGCCAGCAGGCCAGTCCTCGCCGGGTCCGGGGCCAACGTCCTGACTTTC. Translation: CASRPVLAGSGANVLTF.

Concerning this clonotype: A read error may produce the germline difference seen at one junction end. The chain recombines TRBV11-2 with TRBJ2-1; perhaps TRBD2 as D (6 bases). Germline loops: CDR1 SGHAT, CDR2 FQNNGV. The CDR3 extends over 13 amino acids. The CDR3 here is CASSIREYNEQFF. CDR3 coding DNA: TGTGCCAGCAGCATCCGGGAGTACAATGAGCAATTCTTC.

In this sample, this clonotype turned up a few times. The CDR3 DNA reads as TGTGCCAGGAGCCCCCTCGGACTAGCGGGAGGCATTGAGCAGTTCTTC. Amino acid sequence: CARSPLGLAGGIEQFF. The rearrangement joins TRBV6-2 or TRBV6-3 to TRBJ2-1, with 14 bases aligning to TRBD2. The V and J ends lost 9 bases and 9 bases, in that order; junction bases with no gene match: 13. Germline-derived CDR1 and CDR2 are MNHEY and SVGEGT. The CDR3 runs to 16 residues.

This chain joins TRBV5-1 and TRBJ2-2; unclear D gene. V lost 0 bases to trimming and J lost 1 base, with 7 bases between them. Germline V CDR1 and CDR2: SGHRS, YFSETQ. The CDR3 has 15 amino acids. The CDR3 sequence: CASSLGHQNTGELFF. CDR3 nucleotides: TGCGCCAGCAGCTTGGGACACCAGAACACCGGGGAGCTGTTTTTT.

Note on this clonotype: A much larger clone differs from this one at a single base, so this may be a read error. The gene calls are TRBV29-1 and TRBJ2-1; D not resolved. From germline, CDR1 is SQVTM and CDR2 ANQGSEA. CDR3 length: 11 residues. V dropped 3 bases and J dropped 10 bases, with 10 bases sitting between them. The DNA for the CDR3 is TGCAGCGTTGACTCTAACAGAGAGCAGTTCTTC. Translated: CSVDSNREQFF.